The clone carrying this T cell receptor beta chain was detected ten times or more. Its specificity is not known. V shed 3 bases and J 1 base; nucleotides not matched to a gene: 6. This CDR3 is built from 16 residues. Germline V gives CDR1 KGHSH, CDR2 LQKENI. RNA transcripts served as the template for amplifying TCR beta CDR3 regions. The study used the HTBI primer set for a first-round RT-PCR of the TCR CDR3. TCRdb called the multiplex PCR reads again in MiXCR, with one record for every CDR3 protein. The sample yields a few hundred thousand distinct CDR3 sequences, 13% seen once. This entry is derived from a study of T cells in Graves' hyperthyroidism and ophthalmopathy. Study findings and constraints: Ophthalmopathy and stable hyperthyroidism were told apart by a 13 V-J model. The majority of expanded thyroid clonotypes above 0.001 also appeared in blood.

Sequenced material: blood. This chain joins TRBV18 and TRBJ2-3, with TRBD2 identical over 8 bases. This TCR was recovered from a woman aged 18-29 years with Graves' hyperthyroidism. DNA for the CDR3: TGTGCCAGCTCACCCCTCTCGCGGGGGGGCACAGATACGCAGTATTTT. This gives the protein CASSPLSRGGTDTQYF.